Below are 20 T cell receptor beta chains sequenced from a single sample in a study of CD8+CD57+ T cells in acquired aplastic anemia. Whoever was chosen for sequencing had shown CD8+CD57+ cell expansion by flow cytometry. The study profiled TCR beta VDJ and CDR3 using genomic DNA as template. TCRdb re-called the reads with MiXCR, one entry per CDR3 protein. The sample yields about 160,000 distinct CDR3 sequences, around half seen once. Sequencing was carried out using sorted CD4+, CD8+, or CD8+CD57+ T cells (not recorded which) from PBMCs. The receptors originated from a human donor with aplastic anemia.

The table lists this clonotype with many counts. The chain's CDR3 is CASYSDRTNYGYTF. CDR3 nucleotides: TGTGCCAGCTACTCGGACAGGACTAACTATGGCTACACCTTC. V usage is TRBV19 and J usage is TRBJ1-2; TRBD1 agrees at 7 bases. This CDR3 contains 14 residues. V shed 9 bases and J 0 bases; nucleotides not matched to a gene: 7. CDR1 LNHDA and CDR2 SQIVND come from the germline V gene (reference sequence).

This clonotype showed up just a few times. The rearrangement links TRBV7-2 to TRBJ2-7; D perhaps matches TRBD2 (5 bases). The germline V and J ends were trimmed by 2 bases and 4 bases, with 9 bases remaining between them. Germline lookup yields CDR1 SGHTA and CDR2 FQGNSA. The CDR3 is made up of 13 amino acids. The CDR3 is CASSLREHYEQYF. The CDR3 bases are TGTGCCAGCAGCTTAAGGGAGCATTACGAGCAGTACTTC.

Regarding this clonotype: At one of its ends the junction is not consistent with the germline gene, which may arise from a read error. The chain has TRBV10-2 and TRBJ1-5; D perhaps matches TRBD1 (5 bases). CDR3 length: 13 residues. Germline V gene sequence: CDR1 WSHSY, CDR2 SAAADI. The CDR3 spells CASSVLRAAGSHF. CDR3 in DNA: TGTGCCAGCAGTGTATTAAGAGCGGCAGGGTCGCATTTT.

In its sample, this clonotype was seen many times. The chain links TRBV19 to TRBJ2-2; D is ambiguous. The ends were cut back, 7 bases at V and 4 bases at J, with 7 bases in the middle. This CDR3 region has 12 residues. From germline, CDR1 is LNHDA and CDR2 SQIVND (reference sequence). The CDR3 DNA reads TGTGCCAGTAAACAGCTCACCGGGGAGCTGTTTTTT. Encoded protein: CASKQLTGELFF. The entire variable domain, with the rest obtained from reference TRBV19 and TRBJ2-2, is as follows: DGGITQSPKYLFRKEGQNVTLSCEQNLNHDAMYWYRQDPGQGLRLIYYSQIVNDFQKGDIAEGYSVSREKKESFPLTVTSAQKNPTAFYLCASKQLTGELFFGEGSRLTVL.

DNA of the CDR3: TGTGCCAGCAGACCGACTAGCGGATACAATGAGCAGTTCTTC. Residues: CASRPTSGYNEQFF. The rearrangement uses TRBV11-1 and TRBJ2-1; 9 bases match TRBD2. CDR3 size: 14 residues. CDR1 SGHAT and CDR2 FQDESV come from the germline V gene (reference sequence). After removal of 6 bases from V and 4 bases from J, the junction contained 4 bases not matched to a gene.

In regard to this clonotype: One end of the junction fails to match germline, which may point to a read error. The genes are TRBV19 and TRBJ1-1; D is undetermined. Germline values: CDR1 LNHDA, CDR2 SQIVND (reference sequence). This CDR3 contains 15 residues. The DNA of the CDR3 is TGTGCCGGTAGACTTTCCCGACTGGCGAACACTGAAGCTTTCTTT. Its translation: CAGRLSRLANTEAFF.

The chain carries TRBV7-9 and TRBJ2-1, with D possibly TRBD1 on 5 matching bases. V lost 7 bases and J 8 bases, leaving 12 bases between the germline ends. Germline values: CDR1 SEHNR, CDR2 FQNEAQ (reference sequence). CDR3 length: 12 residues. The CDR3 DNA follows: TGTGCCAGCAAGGGGATTTGGGATGAGCAGTTCTTC. It encodes CASKGIWDEQFF.

This clonotype was recorded at least ten times. This chain joins TRBV9 and TRBJ1-2; a weak D match, TRBD1 (6 bases). Trimming removed 5 bases at V and 5 bases at J, with 13 bases between. CDR1 is SGDLS and CDR2 is YYNGEE in the germline V gene. The CDR3 is 13 residues long. CDR3 loop: CASRETGTYGYTF. The CDR3 DNA sequence: TGTGCCAGCAGGGAGACAGGAACTTATGGCTACACCTTC.

This clonotype has at least ten counts. This rearrangement joins TRBV20-1 to TRBJ2-1; 10 bases fit TRBD2. The germline CDR1 and CDR2 sequences are DFQATT and SNEGSKA (reference sequence). The CDR3 contains 12 residues. Trimming cost V 5 bases and J 13 bases; bases outside gene matches: 8. The chain's CDR3 is CSAWGTSAEQFF. The CDR3, as DNA: TGCAGTGCTTGGGGGACTAGCGCGGAACAGTTCTTC.

Comment on this clonotype: Compared with germline, one end of the junction differs, possibly owing to a read error. This rearrangement joins TRBV29-1 to TRBJ1-1; perhaps TRBD1 as D (6 bases). The CDR3 is 12 residues long. Germline lookup yields CDR1 SQVTM and CDR2 ANQGSEA. Here the CDR3 reads CSSTQGNTEAFF. In DNA form, the CDR3 reads TGCAGCTCGACGCAGGGGAACACTGAGGCTTTCTTT.

The J gene is TRBJ2-1, the V gene TRBV3-1, with 14 bases lining up with TRBD2. Per germline, CDR1 LGHDT and CDR2 YNNKEL (reference sequence). The CDR3 runs 17 residues. Trimming cost V 4 bases and J 7 bases; bases outside gene matches: 9. CDR3 in amino acids: CASSRNPGLAGVNEQFF. In nucleotides, the CDR3 is TGTGCCAGCAGCCGGAATCCGGGACTAGCGGGAGTTAATGAGCAGTTCTTC.

The chain joins TRBV6-1 to TRBJ2-4; TRBD1 is a possible D gene (6 bases). The length of the CDR3 is 17 residues. Germline V gene lookup returns CDR1 MNHNS and CDR2 SASEGT. V dropped 7 bases and J dropped 0 bases, with 19 bases sitting between them. The CDR3 coding sequence is TGTGCCAGCATAGATAGGACAGATCGATTAGCCAAAAACATTCAGTACTTC. Its protein product is CASIDRTDRLAKNIQYF.

Remarks on this clonotype: Since a much larger clone is just one base distant, this may be a read error. V is TRBV5-1 and J is TRBJ2-5; TRBD2 agrees at 8 bases. Germline lookup yields CDR1 SGHRS and CDR2 YFSETQ. The junction had 13 bases not matched to a gene; V was cut back by 4 bases and J by 5 bases. This CDR3 has 16 residues. This CDR3 is CASSGGSSPGGETQYF. The CDR3 DNA sequence: TGCGCCAGCAGCGGGGGATCCTCCCCGGGGGGGGAGACCCAGTACTTC.

Ten or more counts support this clonotype. The CDR3: CSVASGTRGTEAFF. CDR3 coding DNA: TGCAGCGTTGCTTCCGGGACCCGGGGCACTGAAGCTTTCTTT. The V gene is TRBV29-1, the J gene TRBJ1-1; tentatively, D is TRBD1 (5 bases). Per germline, CDR1 SQVTM and CDR2 ANQGSEA. Trimming removed 4 bases from V and 4 bases from J, with 16 bases in between. The CDR3 has 14 amino acids.

V is TRBV7-9 and J is TRBJ1-5, with no clear D. The V end lost 6 bases, the J end lost 0 bases, and 6 bases lay between the germline ends. This CDR3 is 13 amino acids long. Germline V CDR1 and CDR2: SEHNR, FQNEAQ (reference sequence). The CDR3 DNA sequence: TGTGCCAGCAGTTCTGGTAGCAATCAGCCCCAGCATTTT. Protein sequence: CASSSGSNQPQHF.

In its sample, this clonotype was seen many times. CDR3 nucleotide sequence: TGTGCCAGCAGCCCTTATGCGAGCGAGCAGTACTTC. Translation: CASSPYASEQYF. The rearrangement joins TRBV7-6 to TRBJ2-7, with unresolved D. The CDR3 is 12 residues long. The V end lost 5 bases, the J end lost 6 bases, and 11 bases lay between the germline ends. Germline V gene data show CDR1 as SGHVS and CDR2 as FNYEAQ. The whole variable domain, remainder taken from reference TRBV7-6 and TRBJ2-7, is GAGVSQSPRYKVTKRGQDVALRCDPISGHVSLYWYRQALGQGPEFLTYFNYEAQQDKSGLPNDRFSAERPEGSISTLTIQRTEQRDSAMYRCASSPYASEQYFGPGTRLTVT.

This clonotype came up a few times. The chain links TRBV15 to TRBJ1-2; maybe TRBD1 (5 bases). Per germline, CDR1 LNHNV and CDR2 YYDKDF (reference sequence). This CDR3 region has 14 residues. V lost 4 bases, J lost 6 bases, and 15 bases lay in between. The CDR3 is CATSIRGAYHGYTF. The CDR3 coding sequence is TGTGCCACCAGCATTAGGGGCGCGTATCATGGCTACACCTTC.

There are a few counts of this clonotype. The chain carries TRBV27 and TRBJ1-1; 9 nucleotides align to TRBD1. CDR1 is MNHEY and CDR2 is SMNVEV in the germline V gene (reference sequence). The CDR3 spans 15 residues. V was clipped by 5 bases and J by 3 bases; unmatched bases: 7. CDR3 coding DNA: TGTGCCAGCAGTCCAATCGGGACAGGGTACACTGAAGCTTTCTTT. It is translated as CASSPIGTGYTEAFF.

CDR3 amino acids: CASSSQTNTEAFF. The CDR3 nucleotides read TGTGCCAGCAGTTCTCAGACGAACACTGAAGCTTTCTTT. The chain couples TRBV2 to TRBJ1-1; D gene ambiguous. CDR3 size: 13 residues. Deletions cut 5 bases from V and 1 base from J, with 8 bases between. Germline CDR1 reads SNHLY; CDR2 reads FYNNEI. Full variable domain (outside the CDR3, taken from reference TRBV2 and TRBJ1-1): EPEVTQTPSHQVTQMGQEVILRCVPISNHLYFYWYRQILGQKVEFLVSFYNNEISEKSEIFDDQFSVERPDGSNFTLKIRSTKLEDSAMYFCASSSQTNTEAFFGQGTRLTVV.

The chain is built from TRBV7-2 and TRBJ2-5, with 9 bases that match TRBD2. With 2 bases clipped from V and 1 base from J, the junction kept 5 bases outside the gene matches. Germline V gene sequence: CDR1 SGHTA, CDR2 FQGNSA. The CDR3 covers 16 residues. The CDR3 is CASSLSRAGGQETQYF. CDR3 bases: TGTGCCAGCAGCTTAAGTCGAGCGGGGGGCCAAGAGACCCAGTACTTC.